The 2 T cell receptor beta chains reported below all come from one sample, sequenced in a study of CD8+ T cells in alopecia areata. Extracted from the samples, RNA was reverse transcribed into cDNA to serve as the sequencing template. The method was immunoSEQ multiplex PCR; TCRdb's version includes in-frame clones alone and lacks a portion of them. The data contain 150,000 to 200,000 clones, approximately 57% of them singletons. Sample treatment: oral pan-JAK inhibitor, 5-10 mg twice daily. The material sequenced was CD4+ T cells sorted from blood, taken at week 24, from a patient treated with tofacitinib. The receptor set was obtained from a human donor with alopecia areata.

This clone is a singleton in its sample. V usage is TRBV29-1 and J usage is TRBJ2-7; maybe TRBD2 (5 bases). The CDR3 spans 12 residues. The germline CDR1 and CDR2 sequences are SQVTM and ANQGSEA. The germline V and J ends were trimmed by 6 bases and 2 bases, with 11 bases remaining between them. CDR3 protein: CSVKSGTYEQYF. As DNA, the CDR3 is TGCAGCGTCAAGTCGGGGACCTACGAGCAGTACTTC.

The V and J genes are TRBV30 and TRBJ1-2; TRBD1 matches at 11 bases. Trimming took 5 bases from V and 8 from J; bases not matched to a gene: 7. This CDR3 region has 13 residues. Germline CDR1 and CDR2: GTSNPN and SVGIG (reference sequence). Here the CDR3 reads CAWLGQGAPGYTF. CDR3 coding DNA: TGTGCCTGGCTCGGACAGGGGGCGCCGGGCTACACCTTC.